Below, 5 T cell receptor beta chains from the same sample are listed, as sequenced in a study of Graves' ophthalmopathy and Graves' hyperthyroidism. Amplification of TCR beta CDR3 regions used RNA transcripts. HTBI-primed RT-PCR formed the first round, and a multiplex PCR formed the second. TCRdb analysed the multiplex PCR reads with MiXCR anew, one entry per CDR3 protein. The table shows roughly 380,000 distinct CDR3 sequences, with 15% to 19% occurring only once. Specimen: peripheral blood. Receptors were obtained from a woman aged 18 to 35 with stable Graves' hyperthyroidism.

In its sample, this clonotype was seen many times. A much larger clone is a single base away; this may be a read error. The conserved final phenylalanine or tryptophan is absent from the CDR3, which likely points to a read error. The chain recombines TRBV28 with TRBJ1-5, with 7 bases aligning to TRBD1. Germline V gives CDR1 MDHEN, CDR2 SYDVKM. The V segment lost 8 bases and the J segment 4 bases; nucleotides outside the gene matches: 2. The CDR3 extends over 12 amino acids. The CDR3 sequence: CASRQGNQPQHL. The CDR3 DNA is TGTGCCAGCCGACAGGGAAATCAGCCCCAGCATCTT.

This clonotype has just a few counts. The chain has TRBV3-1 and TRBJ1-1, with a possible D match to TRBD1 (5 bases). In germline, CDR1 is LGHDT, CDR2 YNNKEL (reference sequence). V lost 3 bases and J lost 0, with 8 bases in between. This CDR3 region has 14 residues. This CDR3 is CASSHGDLNTEAFF. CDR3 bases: TGTGCCAGCAGCCATGGGGACCTGAACACTGAAGCTTTCTTT. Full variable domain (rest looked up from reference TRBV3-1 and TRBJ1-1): DTAVSQTPKYLVTQMGNDKSIKCEQNLGHDTMYWYKQDSKKFLKIMFSYNNKELIINETVPNRFSPKSPDKAHLNLHINSLELGDSAVYFCASSHGDLNTEAFFGQGTRLTVV.

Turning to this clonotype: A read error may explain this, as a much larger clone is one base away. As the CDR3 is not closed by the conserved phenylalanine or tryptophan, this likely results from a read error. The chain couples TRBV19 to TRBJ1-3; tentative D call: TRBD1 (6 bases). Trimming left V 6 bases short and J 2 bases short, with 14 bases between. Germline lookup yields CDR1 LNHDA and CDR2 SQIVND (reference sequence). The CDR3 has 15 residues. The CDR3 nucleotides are TGTGCCAGTAGACAGCATAGGGGGGCTGGAAACACCATATATTAT. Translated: CASRQHRGAGNTIYY.

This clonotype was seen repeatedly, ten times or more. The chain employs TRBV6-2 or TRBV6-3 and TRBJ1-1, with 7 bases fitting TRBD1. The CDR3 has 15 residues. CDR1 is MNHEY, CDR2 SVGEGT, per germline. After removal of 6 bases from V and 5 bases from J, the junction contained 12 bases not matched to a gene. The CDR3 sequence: CASRTHQTGRTEAFF. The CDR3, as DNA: TGTGCCAGCAGGACCCACCAGACAGGGCGGACTGAAGCTTTCTTT.

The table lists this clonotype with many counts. CDR3 residues: CASSSGGEAFF. The CDR3 DNA reads TGTGCCAGCAGTTCGGGCGGTGAAGCTTTCTTT. The chain combines TRBV6-2 or TRBV6-3 with TRBJ1-1, with D unclear. This CDR3 comprises 11 residues. Trimming pared 4 bases from V and 7 bases from J, leaving 7 bases between. Germline lookup yields CDR1 MNHEY and CDR2 SVGEGT.